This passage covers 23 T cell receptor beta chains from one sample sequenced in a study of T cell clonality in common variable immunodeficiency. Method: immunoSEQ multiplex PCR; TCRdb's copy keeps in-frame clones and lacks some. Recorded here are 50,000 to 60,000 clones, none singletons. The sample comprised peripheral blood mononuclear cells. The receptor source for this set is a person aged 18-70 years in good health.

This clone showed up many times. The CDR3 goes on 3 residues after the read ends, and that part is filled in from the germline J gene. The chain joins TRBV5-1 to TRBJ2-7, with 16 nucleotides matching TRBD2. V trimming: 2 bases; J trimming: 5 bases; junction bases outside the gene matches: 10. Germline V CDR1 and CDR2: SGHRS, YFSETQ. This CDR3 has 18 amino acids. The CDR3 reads CASSLTGTSGRAVNEQYF. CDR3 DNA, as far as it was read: TGCGCCAGCAGCTTAACAGGGACTAGCGGGAGGGCCGTCAACGAG.

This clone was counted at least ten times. CDR3 loop: CSWTSGILTDTQYF. The sequenced CDR3 bases are TGCAGCTGGACTAGCGGGATTCTCACAGATACG. The chain couples TRBV20-1 to TRBJ2-3; 12 bases are a match to TRBD2. Read data end 3 residues before the CDR3 end; the end is taken from the germline J gene. The CDR3 is 14 residues long. Germline V gene lookup returns CDR1 DFQATT and CDR2 SNEGSKA (reference sequence).

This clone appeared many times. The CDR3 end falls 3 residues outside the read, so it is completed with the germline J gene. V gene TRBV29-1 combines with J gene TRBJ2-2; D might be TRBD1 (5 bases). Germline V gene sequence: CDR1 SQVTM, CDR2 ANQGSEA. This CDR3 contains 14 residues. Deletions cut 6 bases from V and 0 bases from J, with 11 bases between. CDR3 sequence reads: CSVMGQPNTGELFF. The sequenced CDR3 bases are TGCAGCGTCATGGGGCAGCCGAACACCGGGGAG.

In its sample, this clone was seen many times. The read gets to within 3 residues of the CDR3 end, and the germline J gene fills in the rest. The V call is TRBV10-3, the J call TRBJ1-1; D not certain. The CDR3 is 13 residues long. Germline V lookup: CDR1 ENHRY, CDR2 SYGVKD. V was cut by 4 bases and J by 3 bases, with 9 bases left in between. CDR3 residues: CAISVQEDTEAFF. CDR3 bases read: TGTGCCATCAGTGTGCAGGAGGACACTGAA.

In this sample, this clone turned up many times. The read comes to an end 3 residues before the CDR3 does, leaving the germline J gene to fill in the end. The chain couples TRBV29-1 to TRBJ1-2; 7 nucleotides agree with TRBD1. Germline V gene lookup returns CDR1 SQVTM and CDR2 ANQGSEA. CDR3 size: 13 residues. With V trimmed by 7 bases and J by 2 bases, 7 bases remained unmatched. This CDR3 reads CSGGDSRNYGYTF. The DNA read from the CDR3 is TGCAGCGGTGGGGACAGTCGAAACTATGGC.

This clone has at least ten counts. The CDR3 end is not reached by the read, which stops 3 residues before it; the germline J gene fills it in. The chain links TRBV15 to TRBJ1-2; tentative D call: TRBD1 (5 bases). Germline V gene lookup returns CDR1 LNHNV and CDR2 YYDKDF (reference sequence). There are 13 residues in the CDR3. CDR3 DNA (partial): TGTGCCACCAGCAGAGACAGGGTGGAGGGC. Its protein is CATSRDRVEG. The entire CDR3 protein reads CATSRDRVEGYTF.

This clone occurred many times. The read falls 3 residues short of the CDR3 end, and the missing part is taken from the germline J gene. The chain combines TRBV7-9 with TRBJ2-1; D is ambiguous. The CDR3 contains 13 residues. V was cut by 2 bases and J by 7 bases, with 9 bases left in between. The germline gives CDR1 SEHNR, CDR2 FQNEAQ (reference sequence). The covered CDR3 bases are TGTGCCAGCAGCTTAAACGGTCTGAATGAG. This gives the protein CASSLNGLNE. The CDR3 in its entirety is CASSLNGLNEQFF.

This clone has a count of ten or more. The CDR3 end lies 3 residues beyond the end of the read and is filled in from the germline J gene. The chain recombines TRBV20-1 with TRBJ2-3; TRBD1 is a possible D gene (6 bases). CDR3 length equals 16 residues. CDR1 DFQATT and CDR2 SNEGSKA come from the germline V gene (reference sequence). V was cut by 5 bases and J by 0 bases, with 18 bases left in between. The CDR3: CSAPPRNRDSTDTQYF. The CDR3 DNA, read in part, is TGCAGTGCTCCACCTAGAAACAGGGATAGCACAGATACG.

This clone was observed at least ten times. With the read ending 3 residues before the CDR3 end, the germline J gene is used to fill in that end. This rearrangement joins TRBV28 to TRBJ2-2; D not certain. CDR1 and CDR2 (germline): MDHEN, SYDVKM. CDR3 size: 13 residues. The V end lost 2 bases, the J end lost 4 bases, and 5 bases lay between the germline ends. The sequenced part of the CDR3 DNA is TGTGCCAGCAGTTTACCGTTCACCGGGGAG. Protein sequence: CASSLPFTGE. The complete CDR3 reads CASSLPFTGELFF.

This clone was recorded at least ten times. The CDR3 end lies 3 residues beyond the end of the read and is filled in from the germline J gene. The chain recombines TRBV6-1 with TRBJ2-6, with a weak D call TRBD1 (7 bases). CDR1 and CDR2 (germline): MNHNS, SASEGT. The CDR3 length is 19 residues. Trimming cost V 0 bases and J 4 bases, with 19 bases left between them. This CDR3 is CASSEAVVGGAGGANVLTF. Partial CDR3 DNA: TGTGCCAGCAGTGAAGCGGTGGTAGGGGGCGCGGGAGGGGCCAACGTC.

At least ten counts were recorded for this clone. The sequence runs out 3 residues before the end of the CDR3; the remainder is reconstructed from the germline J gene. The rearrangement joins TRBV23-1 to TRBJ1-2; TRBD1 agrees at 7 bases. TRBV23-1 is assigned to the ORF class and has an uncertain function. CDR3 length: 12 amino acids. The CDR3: CASKGARSGYTF. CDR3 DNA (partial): TGCGCCAGCAAGGGGGCAAGGTCGGGC.

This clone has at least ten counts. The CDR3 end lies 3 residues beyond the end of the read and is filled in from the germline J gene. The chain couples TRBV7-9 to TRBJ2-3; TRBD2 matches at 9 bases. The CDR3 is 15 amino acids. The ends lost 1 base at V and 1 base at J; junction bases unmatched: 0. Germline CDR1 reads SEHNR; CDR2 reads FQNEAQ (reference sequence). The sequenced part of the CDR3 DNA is TGTGCCAGCAGCTTAGGGACTAGCGGCACAGATACG. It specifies CASSLGTSGTDT. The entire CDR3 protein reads CASSLGTSGTDTQYF.

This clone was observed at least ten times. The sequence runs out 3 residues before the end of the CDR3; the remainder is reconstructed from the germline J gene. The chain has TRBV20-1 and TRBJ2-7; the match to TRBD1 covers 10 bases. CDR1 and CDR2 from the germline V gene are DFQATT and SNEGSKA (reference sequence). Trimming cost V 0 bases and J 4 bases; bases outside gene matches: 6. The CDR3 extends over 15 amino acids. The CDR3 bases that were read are TGCAGTGCTAGAGAGTGGACAGGGGGTGGGTACGAG. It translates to CSAREWTGGGYE. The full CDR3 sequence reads CSAREWTGGGYEQYF.

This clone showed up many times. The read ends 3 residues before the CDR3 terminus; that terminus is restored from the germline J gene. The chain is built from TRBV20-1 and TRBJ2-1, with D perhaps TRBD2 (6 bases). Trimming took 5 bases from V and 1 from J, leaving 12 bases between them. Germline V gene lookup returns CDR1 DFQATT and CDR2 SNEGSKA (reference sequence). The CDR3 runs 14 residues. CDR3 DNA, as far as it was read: TGCAGTGCTTCTAGCGATTCATCCTACAATGAG. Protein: CSASSDSSYNE. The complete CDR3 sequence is CSASSDSSYNEQFF.

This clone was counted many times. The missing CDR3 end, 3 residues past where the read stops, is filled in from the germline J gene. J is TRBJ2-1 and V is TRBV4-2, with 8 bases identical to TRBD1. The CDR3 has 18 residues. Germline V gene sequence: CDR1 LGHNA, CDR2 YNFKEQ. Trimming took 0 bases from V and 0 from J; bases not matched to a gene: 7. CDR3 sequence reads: CASSQERTGRGSYNEQFF. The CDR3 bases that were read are TGTGCCAGCAGCCAAGAGAGGACAGGGAGAGGCTCCTACAATGAG.

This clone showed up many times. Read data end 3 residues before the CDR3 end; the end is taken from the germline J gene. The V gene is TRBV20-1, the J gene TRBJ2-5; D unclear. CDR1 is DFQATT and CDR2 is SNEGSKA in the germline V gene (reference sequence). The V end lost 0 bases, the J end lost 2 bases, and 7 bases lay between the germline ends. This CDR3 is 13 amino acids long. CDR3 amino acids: CSARESTQETQYF. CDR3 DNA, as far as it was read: TGCAGTGCTAGAGAGTCCACACAAGAGACC.

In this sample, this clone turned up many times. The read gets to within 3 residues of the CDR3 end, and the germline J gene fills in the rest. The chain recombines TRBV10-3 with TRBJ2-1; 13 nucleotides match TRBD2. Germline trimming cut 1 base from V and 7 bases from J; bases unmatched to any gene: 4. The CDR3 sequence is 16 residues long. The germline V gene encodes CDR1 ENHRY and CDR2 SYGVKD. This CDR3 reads CAISEYPGLAGNEQFF. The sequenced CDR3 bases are TGTGCCATCAGTGAGTACCCGGGACTAGCGGGGAATGAG.

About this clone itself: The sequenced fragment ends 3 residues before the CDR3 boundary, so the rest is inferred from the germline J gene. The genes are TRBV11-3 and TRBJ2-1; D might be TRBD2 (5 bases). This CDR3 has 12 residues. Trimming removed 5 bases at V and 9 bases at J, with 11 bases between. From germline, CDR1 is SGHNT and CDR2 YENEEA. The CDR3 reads CASSLNAGEQFF. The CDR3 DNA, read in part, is TGTGCCAGCAGCCTAAACGCGGGTGAG.

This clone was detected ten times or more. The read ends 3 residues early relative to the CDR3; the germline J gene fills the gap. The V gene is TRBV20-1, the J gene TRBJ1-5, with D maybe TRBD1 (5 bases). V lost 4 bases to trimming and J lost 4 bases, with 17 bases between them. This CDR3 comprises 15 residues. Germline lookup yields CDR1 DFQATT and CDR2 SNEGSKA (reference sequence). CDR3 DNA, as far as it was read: TGCAGTGCTATCCTTATGACAGACGCTAATCAGCCC. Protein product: CSAILMTDANQP. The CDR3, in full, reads CSAILMTDANQPQHF.

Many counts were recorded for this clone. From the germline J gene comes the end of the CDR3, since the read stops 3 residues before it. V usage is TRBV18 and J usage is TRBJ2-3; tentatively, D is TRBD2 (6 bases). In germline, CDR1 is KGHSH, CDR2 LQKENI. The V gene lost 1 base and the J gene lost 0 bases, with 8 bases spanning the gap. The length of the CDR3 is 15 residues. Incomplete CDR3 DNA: TGTGCCAGCTCACCACGGCGGGAAAGCACAGATACG. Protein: CASSPRRESTDT. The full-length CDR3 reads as CASSPRRESTDTQYF.

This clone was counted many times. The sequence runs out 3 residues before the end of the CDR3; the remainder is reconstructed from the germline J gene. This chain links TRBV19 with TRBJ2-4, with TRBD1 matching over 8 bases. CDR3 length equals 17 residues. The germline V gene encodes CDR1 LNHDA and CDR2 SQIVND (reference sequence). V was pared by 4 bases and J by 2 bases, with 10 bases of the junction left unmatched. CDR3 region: CASSNRDRWLSKNIQYF. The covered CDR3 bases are TGTGCCAGTAGTAACCGGGACAGGTGGTTGTCCAAAAACATT.

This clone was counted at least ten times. Here the CDR3 reads CASSPGPVDATNEKLFF. Incomplete CDR3 DNA: TGTGCCAGCTCACCGGGCCCGGTCGATGCAACTAATGAAAAA. The chain combines TRBV18 with TRBJ1-4; D not resolved. Read coverage stops 3 residues before the CDR3 terminus; the germline J gene supplies the remainder. There are 17 residues in the CDR3. In germline, CDR1 is KGHSH, CDR2 LQKENI. The germline V and J ends were trimmed by 3 bases and 0 bases, with 14 bases remaining between them.

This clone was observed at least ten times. The sequenced CDR3 bases are TGCGCCAGCAGCCAAGAAGGCCAACTAGCGGGATCAGATACG. Its translation: CASSQEGQLAGSDT. The complete CDR3 sequence is CASSQEGQLAGSDTQYF. V is TRBV4-1 and J is TRBJ2-3; 10 bases map to TRBD2. Read sequence stops 3 residues before the CDR3 end, and the germline J gene provides the missing end. J gave up 4 bases and V 0 bases, and 7 bases lay outside the gene matches. The CDR3 sequence is 17 residues long. From germline, CDR1 is MGHRA and CDR2 YSYEKL.